This TCR beta chain was identified during a study of blood T cell repertoires in COVID-19. Assay used: immunoSEQ multiplex PCR; TCRdb lists only in-frame clones, some missing. The sample has 200,000 to 250,000 clones, around 88% seen once. This sequence originates from a woman aged 25-40 years who had been exposed to COVID-19. The sample was PBMCs or T cells enriched from blood (not recorded which).

The CDR3 protein is CASGLVPKGAKFGTEAFF. The CDR3 DNA is TGTGCTAGTGGTTTGGTACCTAAGGGGGCGAAATTCGGCACTGAAGCTTTCTTT. The genes are TRBV12-5 and TRBJ1-1, with 7 bases fitting TRBD1. The CDR3 covers 18 residues. V was clipped by 0 bases and J by 4 bases; unmatched bases: 14. Germline V CDR1 and CDR2: LGHNT, FRNRAP.